Listed below are T cell receptor beta chains from one sample, sequenced in a study of cytomegalovirus exposure and HLA in healthy donors. Sequencing used immunoSEQ multiplex PCR; TCRdb keeps in-frame clones, though not all of them. This table holds roughly 51,000 clones. Sequenced: PBMCs. The receptor source for this set is a woman aged 45-59 years in good health and CMV-seropositive. Each CDR3 is given with its conserved first and last residue. D genes are given only for firm matches. Clone size appears in some rows only: once, few, many, or a class for an expanded clone.

D: -; J: TRBJ2-5; size: -; V: TRBV10-3; CDR3: CAISDRGETQYF; DNA: TGTGCCATCAGTGATAGGGGAGAGACCCAGTACTTC
D: TRBD1; J: TRBJ2-7; size: -; V: TRBV11-2; CDR3: CASSLGGTGGHEQYF; DNA: TGTGCCAGCAGCTTGGGTGGGACAGGGGGACACGAGCAGTACTTC
D: TRBD1; J: TRBJ1-1; size: -; V: TRBV19; CDR3: CASTLTGGMNTEAFF; DNA: TGTGCCAGTACCCTAACAGGGGGGATGAACACTGAAGCTTTCTTT
D: -; J: TRBJ2-1; size: -; V: TRBV5-1; CDR3: CASRDFRGNEQFF; DNA: TGCGCCAGCAGGGACTTCAGGGGAAATGAGCAGTTCTTC
D: -; J: TRBJ1-2; size: -; V: TRBV7-9; CDR3: CASSLAYGYTF; DNA: TGTGCCAGCAGCTTGGCCTATGGCTACACCTTC
D: -; J: TRBJ2-3; size: -; V: TRBV7-9; CDR3: CASSLDGSTDTQYF; DNA: TGTGCCAGCAGCTTAGACGGTAGCACAGATACGCAGTATTTT
D: -; J: TRBJ1-1; size: -; V: TRBV5-1; CDR3: CASSFGQSSTEAFF; DNA: TGCGCCAGCAGCTTTGGACAGTCGAGCACTGAAGCTTTCTTT
D: -; J: TRBJ1-1; size: -; V: TRBV6-5; CDR3: CASSGTGTLEAFF; DNA: TGTGCCAGCTCCGGGACCGGGACACTCGAGGCTTTCTTT
D: TRBD2; J: TRBJ2-7; size: -; V: TRBV19; CDR3: CASSISLAASSYEQYF; DNA: TGTGCCAGTAGTATTTCTCTAGCGGCGAGCTCCTACGAGCAGTACTTC
D: TRBD1; J: TRBJ2-7; size: -; V: TRBV19; CDR3: CASSIEAGTGAYEQYF; DNA: TGTGCCAGTAGTATAGAAGCCGGGACAGGAGCTTACGAGCAGTACTTC
D: -; J: TRBJ1-3; size: -; V: TRBV10-1; CDR3: CASSEVGRSSGNTIYF; DNA: TGCGCCAGCAGTGAGGTGGGCCGCAGCTCTGGAAACACCATATATTTT
D: TRBD1; J: TRBJ2-7; size: -; V: TRBV5-1; CDR3: CASSGEGGGQGGFPSYEQYF; DNA: TGCGCCAGCAGCGGAGAGGGGGGGGGACAGGGTGGCTTCCCCTCCTACGAGCAGTACTTC
D: -; J: TRBJ1-2; size: -; V: TRBV7-2; CDR3: CASSLRRGANYGYTF; DNA: TGTGCCAGCAGCTTACGCCGGGGGGCAAACTATGGCTACACCTTC
D: -; J: TRBJ1-5; size: -; V: TRBV15; CDR3: CATSRDYGEWGNQPQHF; DNA: TGTGCCACCAGCAGAGATTACGGGGAATGGGGCAATCAGCCCCAGCATTTT
D: -; J: TRBJ1-1; size: -; V: TRBV2; CDR3: CASSESPGKAFF; DNA: TGTGCCAGCAGTGAATCGCCAGGTAAAGCTTTCTTT
D: -; J: TRBJ1-2; size: -; V: TRBV5-1; CDR3: CASSSQQGFAYGYTF; DNA: TGCGCCAGCAGCAGTCAGCAGGGCTTCGCCTATGGCTACACCTTC
D: TRBD2; J: TRBJ2-7; size: -; V: TRBV5-4; CDR3: CASSLAGSGSYEQYF; DNA: TGTGCCAGCAGCTTGGCCGGGAGCGGGAGCTACGAGCAGTACTTC
D: -; J: TRBJ2-2; size: -; V: TRBV9; CDR3: CASSVVQARSTNTGELFF; DNA: TGTGCCAGCAGCGTAGTACAGGCCCGAAGTACCAACACCGGGGAGCTGTTTTTT
D: -; J: TRBJ1-3; size: -; V: TRBV5-1; CDR3: CASSLLPSSGNTIYF; DNA: TGCGCCAGCAGCCTACTCCCGAGCTCTGGAAACACCATATATTTT
D: -; J: TRBJ2-1; size: -; V: TRBV4-2; CDR3: CASSQDPRERYNEQFF; DNA: TGTGCCAGCAGCCAAGATCCGAGGGAACGCTACAATGAGCAGTTCTTC
D: TRBD2; J: TRBJ2-7; size: -; V: TRBV5-1; CDR3: CASSLGLAGPYEQYF; DNA: TGCGCCAGCAGCCTAGGACTAGCGGGACCATACGAGCAGTACTTC
D: TRBD2; J: TRBJ2-2; size: -; V: TRBV14; CDR3: CASSQGQGLAGGTTGELFF; DNA: TGTGCCAGCAGCCAAGGGCAGGGATTAGCGGGAGGAACAACCGGGGAGCTGTTTTTT
D: -; J: TRBJ2-3; size: -; V: TRBV9; CDR3: CASTSGEGTQYF; DNA: TGTGCCAGCACATCAGGGGAGGGTACGCAGTATTTT
D: -; J: TRBJ2-1; size: -; V: TRBV7-9; CDR3: CASSPPVHEQFF; DNA: TGTGCCAGCAGCCCACCAGTGCATGAGCAGTTCTTC
D: -; J: TRBJ2-7; size: -; V: TRBV2; CDR3: CASSDGSLQPTYEQYF; DNA: TGTGCCAGCAGCGACGGGAGCCTCCAACCCACCTACGAGCAGTACTTC
D: -; J: TRBJ1-2; size: -; V: TRBV7-2; CDR3: CASSRSGQTLGGYTF; DNA: TGTGCCAGCAGCAGAAGCGGACAGACCCTTGGGGGCTACACCTTC
D: -; J: TRBJ1-1; size: -; V: TRBV13; CDR3: CASSQGGGWFPQNTEAFF; DNA: TGTGCTTCGAGCCAGGGAGGAGGATGGTTCCCTCAGAACACTGAAGCTTTCTTT
D: -; J: TRBJ1-5; size: -; V: TRBV12-2; CDR3: CASRFVGQSNQPQHF; DNA: TGTGCAAGTCGCTTCGTCGGACAGAGCAATCAGCCCCAGCATTTT
D: TRBD2; J: TRBJ2-3; size: -; V: TRBV2; CDR3: CASIWGMAGVLDTQYF; DNA: TGTGCCAGCATATGGGGTATGGCGGGGGTGTTAGATACGCAGTATTTT
D: -; J: TRBJ2-5; size: -; V: TRBV27; CDR3: CASSPHGPETQYF; DNA: TGTGCCAGCAGTCCACATGGCCCCGAGACCCAGTACTTC
D: -; J: TRBJ1-2; size: -; V: TRBV5-6; CDR3: CASSLESQGTSLLYGYTF; DNA: TGTGCCAGCAGCTTGGAAAGTCAGGGGACGAGCCTCCTCTATGGCTACACCTTC
D: -; J: TRBJ2-5; size: -; V: TRBV7-7; CDR3: CASSYAGQQETQYF; DNA: TGTGCCAGCAGCTATGCGGGGCAGCAAGAGACCCAGTACTTC
D: -; J: TRBJ1-1; size: -; V: TRBV6-5; CDR3: CASSSLTANTEAFF; DNA: TGTGCCAGCAGTTCCTTGACAGCGAACACTGAAGCTTTCTTT
D: -; J: TRBJ2-3; size: -; V: TRBV19; CDR3: CASSIEQITDTQYF; DNA: TGTGCCAGTAGTATAGAACAGATCACAGATACGCAGTATTTT
D: -; J: TRBJ2-4; size: -; V: TRBV7-2; CDR3: CASSPNRVAKNIQYF; DNA: TGTGCCAGCAGCCCAAACAGGGTAGCCAAAAACATTCAGTACTTC
D: -; J: TRBJ1-1; size: -; V: TRBV7-9; CDR3: CASFTAGRDTEAFF; DNA: TGTGCCAGCTTTACAGCCGGGAGGGACACTGAAGCTTTCTTT
D: -; J: TRBJ1-1; size: -; V: TRBV6-5; CDR3: CASRQGLMNTEAFF; DNA: TGTGCCAGCAGGCAGGGACTTATGAACACTGAAGCTTTCTTT
D: -; J: TRBJ1-5; size: -; V: TRBV5-8; CDR3: CASSLGQASNQPQHF; DNA: TGTGCCAGCAGCTTGGGACAGGCTAGCAATCAGCCCCAGCATTTT
D: TRBD1; J: TRBJ1-2; size: -; V: TRBV7-2; CDR3: CASSSGGANYGYTF; DNA: TGTGCCAGCAGCTCAGGGGGCGCCAACTATGGCTACACCTTC
D: -; J: TRBJ1-2; size: -; V: TRBV4-3; CDR3: CASSQELGQSYGYTF; DNA: TGCGCCAGCAGCCAAGAACTAGGACAGTCGTATGGCTACACCTTC
D: -; J: TRBJ1-5; size: -; V: TRBV19; CDR3: CASSITGKNQPQHF; DNA: TGTGCCAGTAGTATAACAGGGAAGAATCAGCCCCAGCATTTT
D: TRBD1; J: TRBJ1-1; size: -; V: TRBV5-1; CDR3: CASSPDRDQAFF; DNA: TGCGCCAGCAGCCCTGACAGGGATCAAGCTTTCTTT
D: -; J: TRBJ1-5; size: -; V: TRBV30; CDR3: CAWSAPPGKLFNQPQHF; DNA: TGTGCCTGGAGTGCCCCCCCCGGGAAACTTTTCAATCAGCCCCAGCATTTT
D: -; J: TRBJ1-5; size: -; V: TRBV7-2; CDR3: CASSLGLNNLQPQHF; DNA: TGTGCCAGCAGCTTAGGGTTAAACAACCTTCAGCCCCAGCATTTT
D: -; J: TRBJ1-2; size: -; V: TRBV28; CDR3: CASSLSGTSGYTF; DNA: TGTGCCAGCAGTCTATCCGGGACATCTGGCTACACCTTC
D: -; J: TRBJ1-2; size: large; V: TRBV10-1; CDR3: CASKGEGIHGYTF; DNA: TGCGCCTCTAAAGGTGAGGGCATACACGGCTACACCTTC
D: TRBD1; J: TRBJ1-5; size: -; V: TRBV10-2; CDR3: CASSELFGQGFQPQHF; DNA: TGCGCCAGCAGTGAGTTATTTGGACAGGGTTTCCAGCCCCAGCATTTT
D: -; J: TRBJ2-4; size: -; V: TRBV4-1; CDR3: CASSSERGGEALNLAKNIQYF; DNA: TGCGCCAGCAGCTCCGAACGAGGAGGGGAGGCCCTAAACTTAGCCAAAAACATTCAGTACTTC
D: -; J: TRBJ1-1; size: -; V: TRBV28; CDR3: CASSLLTGRGGRSFF; DNA: TGTGCCAGCAGTTTATTAACCGGCAGGGGTGGTAGGTCTTTCTTT
D: -; J: TRBJ1-2; size: -; V: TRBV6-5; CDR3: CASSYSSPGYGYTF; DNA: TGTGCCAGCAGTTACTCCTCCCCCGGCTATGGCTACACCTTC
D: -; J: TRBJ1-1; size: -; V: TRBV7-9; CDR3: CASSSRGEMNTEAFF; DNA: TGTGCCAGCAGCTCCCGGGGGGAAATGAACACTGAAGCTTTCTTT